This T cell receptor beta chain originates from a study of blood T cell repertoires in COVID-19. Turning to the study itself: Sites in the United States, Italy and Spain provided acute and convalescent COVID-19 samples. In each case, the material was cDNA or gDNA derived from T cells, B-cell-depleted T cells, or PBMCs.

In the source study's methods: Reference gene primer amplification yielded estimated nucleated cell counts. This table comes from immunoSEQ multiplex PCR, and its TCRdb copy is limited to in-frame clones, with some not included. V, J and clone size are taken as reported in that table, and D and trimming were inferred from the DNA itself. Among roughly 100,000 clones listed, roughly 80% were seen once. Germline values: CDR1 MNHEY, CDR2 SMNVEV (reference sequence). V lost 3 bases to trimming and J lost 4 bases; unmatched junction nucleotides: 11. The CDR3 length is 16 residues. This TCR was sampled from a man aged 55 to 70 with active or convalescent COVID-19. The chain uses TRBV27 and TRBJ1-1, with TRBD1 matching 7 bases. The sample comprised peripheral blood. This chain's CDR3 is CASSLTGYGRGTEAFF. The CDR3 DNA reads TGTGCCAGCAGTTTGACAGGGTATGGGAGAGGCACTGAAGCTTTCTTT.